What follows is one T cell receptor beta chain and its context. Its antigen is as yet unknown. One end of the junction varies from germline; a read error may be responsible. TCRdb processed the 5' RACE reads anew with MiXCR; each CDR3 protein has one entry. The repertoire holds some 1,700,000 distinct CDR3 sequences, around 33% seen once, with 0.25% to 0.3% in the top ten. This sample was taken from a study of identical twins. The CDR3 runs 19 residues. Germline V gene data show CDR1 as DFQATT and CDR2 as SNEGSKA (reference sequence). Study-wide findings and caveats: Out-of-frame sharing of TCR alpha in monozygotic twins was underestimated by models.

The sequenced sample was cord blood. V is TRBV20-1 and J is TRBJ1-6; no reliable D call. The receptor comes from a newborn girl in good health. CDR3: CGARVPVDFPAVYNSPLHF. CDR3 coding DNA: TGCGGTGCTAGAGTCCCCGTTGACTTTCCGGCTGTATATAATTCACCCCTCCACTTT.